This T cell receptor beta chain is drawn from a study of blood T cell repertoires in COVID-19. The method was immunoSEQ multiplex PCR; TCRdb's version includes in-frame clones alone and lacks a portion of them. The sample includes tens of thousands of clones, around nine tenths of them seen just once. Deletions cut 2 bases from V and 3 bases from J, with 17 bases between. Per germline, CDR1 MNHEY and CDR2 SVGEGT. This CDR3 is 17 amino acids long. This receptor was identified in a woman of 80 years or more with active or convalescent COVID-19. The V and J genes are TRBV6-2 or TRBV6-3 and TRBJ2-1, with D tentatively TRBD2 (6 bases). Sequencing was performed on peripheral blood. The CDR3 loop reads CASSYRPGSGVYNEQFF. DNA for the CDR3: TGTGCCAGCAGTTACCGCCCCGGTAGCGGAGTCTACAATGAGCAGTTCTTC.